This T cell receptor (beta chain) was captured in a study of blood T cells in healthy people across ages. CDR1 is MNHNS, CDR2 SASEGT, per germline. The germline V and J ends were trimmed by 6 bases and 5 bases, with 11 bases remaining between them. This CDR3 has 13 residues. It was with a sample-barcoded 5' primer and a J-beta primer mix that a second PCR of roughly 7 to 12 cycles was run. Researchers report that a template-switch adaptor with 12 random nucleotides tagged each cDNA molecule. From the 5' RACE reads, TCRdb called clonotypes with MiXCR, one entry per CDR3 protein. Of approximately 940,000 distinct CDR3 sequences listed, roughly 52% are singletons. This clonotype was recorded only once. Collection of 9 to 10 milliliters of peripheral blood was performed for each donor.

The source material was blood. The sequence derives from a man between 25 and 39 years old in good health. The chain uses TRBV6-1 and TRBJ2-1; possible D gene TRBD2, 5 bases. This CDR3 reads CASREDGNNEQFF. CDR3 DNA sequence: TGTGCCAGCAGGGAGGACGGTAACAATGAGCAGTTCTTC.